The 21 T cell receptor beta chains below were found in one sample sequenced in a study of T cells after yellow fever vaccination. MiXCR, applied by TCRdb to the 5' RACE reads, yields one record per CDR3 protein. The top ten hold approximately 28% of the sample, which has 78,000 or so distinct CDR3 sequences, around 7.8% seen once. Sequences were derived from CD8+ T cells sorted from PBMCs, sampled 9 to 10 days after the first yellow fever vaccination. All receptors derive from a man younger than 30 who received the YFV17D yellow fever vaccine.

The sample holds a few counts of this clonotype. This chain connects TRBV12-3 or TRBV12-4 to TRBJ1-1; D remains unclear. The CDR3 is 12 amino acids. Between the trimmed V and J ends, which lost 3 bases and 8 bases, there was a span of 10 bases. The chain's CDR3 is CASSFEGPEAFF. The CDR3 DNA reads as TGTGCCAGCAGTTTTGAGGGCCCCGAAGCTTTCTTT.

V usage is TRBV20-1 and J usage is TRBJ1-2; D call uncertain. V lost 2 bases, J lost 3 bases, and 7 bases lay in between. The CDR3 length is 12 residues. Germline V gives CDR1 DFQATT, CDR2 SNEGSKA (reference sequence). The CDR3 is CSARIRDYGYTF. For the CDR3, the DNA is TGCAGTGCTAGAATCCGGGACTATGGCTACACCTTC.

This clonotype occurred many times. The rearrangement links TRBV11-2 to TRBJ1-5; weak D call: TRBD1 (6 bases). Trimming cost V 0 bases and J 0 bases, with 12 bases left between them. Per the germline V gene, CDR1 is SGHAT and CDR2 is FQNNGV. The CDR3 extends over 17 amino acids. The chain's CDR3 is CASSLDIGGVSNQPQHF. As DNA, the CDR3 is TGTGCCAGCAGCTTAGATATAGGGGGGGTTAGCAATCAGCCCCAGCATTTT.

This clonotype was observed a few times. V and J are TRBV4-1 and TRBJ1-4, with 9 bases that match TRBD1. The ends lost 0 bases at V and 4 bases at J; junction bases unmatched: 0. CDR3 length equals 15 residues. The germline V gene encodes CDR1 MGHRA and CDR2 YSYEKL. CDR3 sequence reads: CASSQEGQGNEKLFF. The CDR3 DNA is TGCGCCAGCAGCCAAGAGGGACAGGGTAATGAAAAACTGTTTTTT.

The rearrangement joins TRBV5-6 to TRBJ1-2; D remains unclear. CDR1 and CDR2 from the germline V gene are SGHDT and YYEEEE. The length of the CDR3 is 14 residues. V gave up 4 bases and J gave up 2 bases, with 12 bases separating them. The chain's CDR3 is CASSPGSLNYGYTF. In nucleotides, the CDR3 is TGTGCCAGCAGCCCAGGAAGCTTAAACTATGGCTACACCTTC.

This clonotype came up many times. The chain joins TRBV4-3 to TRBJ2-2, with 8 bases aligning to TRBD2. Losses at the gene ends were 2 bases for V and 4 bases for J; bases not matched to a gene: 3. There are 15 residues in the CDR3. CDR1 and CDR2 from the germline V gene are LGHNA and YSLEER. The CDR3 region has the DNA TGCGCCAGCAGCCAAAGCGGGGGCGGCACCGGGGAGCTGTTTTTT. Translation: CASSQSGGGTGELFF.

The chain uses TRBV6-2 or TRBV6-3 and TRBJ1-6, with TRBD1 identical over 12 bases. With V trimmed by 2 bases and J by 9 bases, 5 bases remained unmatched. CDR1 and CDR2 from the germline V gene are MNHEY and SVGEGT. The CDR3 totals 16 residues. The DNA of the CDR3 is TGTGCCAGCAGTTACGGGACAGGGGGCTTCGGTTCACCCCTCCACTTT. Translated: CASSYGTGGFGSPLHF.

This clonotype was counted only a few times. CDR3 coding DNA: TGTGCCAGCAGCCCAGCGGGGGGGTGGACAGATACGCAGTATTTT. Translated: CASSPAGGWTDTQYF. V usage is TRBV4-2 and J usage is TRBJ2-3; TRBD2 matches at 10 bases. Per the germline V gene, CDR1 is LGHNA and CDR2 is YNFKEQ. V shed 4 bases, J shed 3 bases, and the junction held 4 bases outside the gene matches. There are 15 residues in the CDR3.

This clonotype has a count of ten or more. This chain uses TRBV12-3 or TRBV12-4 with TRBJ2-4, with 7 bases that match TRBD2. The length of the CDR3 is 14 residues. V lost 4 bases, J lost 3 bases, and 3 bases stayed unmatched. The CDR3 sequence: CASSYGGGKNIQYF. DNA for the CDR3: TGTGCCAGCAGTTATGGGGGGGGCAAAAACATTCAGTACTTC.

The rearrangement joins TRBV9 to TRBJ2-2; TRBD2 might be the D (5 bases). CDR1 is SGDLS, CDR2 YYNGEE, per germline. V lost 0 bases, J lost 0 bases, and 18 bases lay in between. This CDR3 comprises 19 residues. The CDR3: CASSVVGAAAGANTGELFF. CDR3 DNA sequence: TGTGCCAGCAGCGTAGTAGGAGCCGCTGCGGGTGCGAACACCGGGGAGCTGTTTTTT.

This clonotype was counted a few times. The rearrangement joins TRBV7-8 to TRBJ2-7; 10 bases align to TRBD1. After removal of 5 bases from V and 0 bases from J, the junction contained 13 bases not matched to a gene. Germline CDR1 reads SGHVS; CDR2 reads FQNEAQ. The CDR3 totals 18 residues. CDR3 region: CASSLRPGQGFSSYEQYF. DNA for the CDR3: TGTGCCAGCAGCCTCCGTCCGGGACAGGGGTTTAGCTCCTACGAGCAGTACTTC.

This clonotype came up a few times. The chain joins TRBV7-9 to TRBJ2-7; 10 bases fit TRBD1. Germline V gene data show CDR1 as SEHNR and CDR2 as FQNEAQ (reference sequence). The J segment lost 0 bases and the V segment lost 5 bases, leaving 1 base of the junction unmatched. The CDR3 sequence is 14 residues long. The CDR3 protein is CASSRQGASYEQYF. The CDR3 nucleotides read TGTGCCAGCAGCCGACAGGGGGCCTCCTACGAGCAGTACTTC.

DNA of the CDR3: TGTGCCAGCAGCGAACTACTAGCGGGGGGCACAGATACGCAGTATTTT. Its protein is CASSELLAGGTDTQYF. The gene calls are TRBV6-4 and TRBJ2-3; TRBD2 agrees at 11 bases. CDR3 length: 16 amino acids. Germline CDR1 MRHNA, CDR2 SNTAGT. V gave up 6 bases and J gave up 1 base; unmatched junction bases: 6.

This clonotype occurred many times. The rearrangement joins TRBV28 to TRBJ1-5; D may be TRBD1 (5 bases). Germline V lookup: CDR1 MDHEN, CDR2 SYDVKM. Trimming took 3 bases from V and 7 from J, leaving 7 bases between them. The CDR3 has 12 amino acids. CDR3 sequence reads: CASSFRGQPQHF. The CDR3 coding sequence is TGTGCCAGCAGTTTTAGGGGCCAGCCCCAGCATTTT.

This clonotype was recorded only once. The gene calls are TRBV3-1 and TRBJ2-7; no clear D. Germline lookup yields CDR1 LGHDT and CDR2 YNNKEL (reference sequence). This CDR3 spans 13 amino acids. Trimming removed 6 bases from V and 2 bases from J, with 11 bases in between. The CDR3 nucleotides read TGTGCCAGCAGGAGGAGTCGCACCTACGAGCAGTACGTC. Residues: CASRRSRTYEQYV.

This clonotype was seen more than once but under ten times. The chain has TRBV5-1 and TRBJ2-3, with TRBD1 matching over 9 bases. Germline loops: CDR1 SGHRS, CDR2 YFSETQ. V shed 2 bases, J shed 2 bases, and the junction held 3 bases outside the gene matches. The CDR3 has 15 residues. This CDR3 is CASSFGQGPTDTQYF. CDR3 in DNA: TGCGCCAGCAGCTTCGGACAGGGGCCCACAGATACGCAGTATTTT.

Many counts were recorded for this clonotype. The V gene is TRBV6-2 or TRBV6-3, the J gene TRBJ2-1, with D unclear. This CDR3 is built from 13 residues. The germline V gene encodes CDR1 MNHEY and CDR2 SVGEGT. The germline V and J ends were trimmed by 2 bases and 7 bases, with 9 bases remaining between them. This CDR3 is CASSYGLLNEQFF. DNA of the CDR3: TGTGCCAGCAGTTACGGATTGTTAAATGAGCAGTTCTTC.

The V call is TRBV5-1, the J call TRBJ2-1; 10 nucleotides agree with TRBD1. With 4 bases clipped from V and 7 bases from J, the junction kept 8 bases outside the gene matches. The CDR3 has 15 amino acids. Germline V CDR1 and CDR2: SGHRS, YFSETQ. CDR3: CASSSGQGEWNEQFF. Here the CDR3 DNA reads TGCGCCAGCAGCAGCGGACAGGGGGAGTGGAATGAGCAGTTCTTC.

There are a few counts of this clonotype. The rearrangement uses TRBV7-9 and TRBJ1-1; 7 bases match TRBD1. The CDR3 sequence is 13 residues long. Germline values: CDR1 SEHNR, CDR2 FQNEAQ (reference sequence). Unmatched junction bases numbered 3, after V lost 6 bases and J lost 2 bases. Here the CDR3 DNA reads TGTGCCAGCAGACGACAGGGAAACACTGAAGCTTTCTTT. It yields the protein CASRRQGNTEAFF.

The chain is built from TRBV12-3 or TRBV12-4 and TRBJ1-1, with TRBD1 matching over 8 bases. V lost 7 bases, J lost 3 bases, and 4 bases stayed unmatched. The length of the CDR3 is 13 residues. DNA of the CDR3: TGTGCCAGCATACAGGGGGTTGACACTGAAGCTTTCTTT. Encoded protein: CASIQGVDTEAFF.

This clonotype appeared a few times. This chain links TRBV5-1 with TRBJ2-7; the D is unclear. The CDR3 is 15 residues long. From germline, CDR1 is SGHRS and CDR2 YFSETQ. Trimming shortened V by 0 bases and J by 2 bases, and 12 bases separated the two germline ends. The CDR3 sequence: CASSLDPGTAYEQYF. The CDR3 DNA sequence: TGCGCCAGCAGCTTGGACCCTGGAACGGCCTACGAGCAGTACTTC.